This passage covers 24 T cell receptor beta chains from one sample sequenced in a study of T cell repertoires in cytomegalovirus infection. TCRdb ran MiXCR on the reads and lists one entry per CDR3 protein. The data hold some 300,000 distinct CDR3 sequences, with 17% observed a single time. The sample taken for sequencing was PBMCs. Receptors were obtained from a human donor in good health (CMV status not recorded). Some clones in this sample may be carry-over from other donors' samples.

This chain joins TRBV20-1 and TRBJ1-2; D gene uncertain. The CDR3 is 16 amino acids. Germline CDR1 DFQATT, CDR2 SNEGSKA (reference sequence). Trimming left V 1 base short and J 4 bases short, with 19 bases between. The CDR3 DNA is TGCAGTGCTAGAGGTCCCCTGGTGGGCCCCTCCTATGGCTACACCTTC. Translating gives CSARGPLVGPSYGYTF.

The CDR3 DNA reads TGTGCTAGTGGCACCGGGACAGGGGGTTTTGGCACTGAAGCTTTCTTT. It encodes CASGTGTGGFGTEAFF. The J gene is TRBJ1-1, the V gene TRBV12-5, with 11 nucleotides matching TRBD1. The CDR3 runs 16 residues. Germline V CDR1 and CDR2: LGHNT, FRNRAP. V was clipped by 6 bases and J by 4 bases; unmatched bases: 10.

With respect to this clonotype: Germline is not matched at one junction end, which may reflect a read error. J is TRBJ2-1 and V is TRBV6-6; 11 bases are shared with TRBD1. This CDR3 is 13 amino acids long. Germline loops: CDR1 MNHNY, CDR2 SVGAGI (reference sequence). CDR3 region: CASRRDRGNEQSF. The CDR3 DNA reads TGTGCCAGCAGGAGGGACAGGGGGAATGAGCAGTCCTTC.

CDR3 protein: CASSEARGEQDTQYF. The CDR3 nucleotides are TGTGCCAGCAGTGAAGCGCGGGGGGAACAAGATACGCAGTATTTT. V gene TRBV2 combines with J gene TRBJ2-3; 8 bases align to TRBD2. The junction had 4 bases not matched to a gene; V was cut back by 0 bases and J by 5 bases. This CDR3 spans 15 amino acids. Germline CDR1 and CDR2: SNHLY and FYNNEI.

This clonotype was detected only a few times. The rearrangement uses TRBV27 and TRBJ2-7; the match to TRBD2 covers 10 bases. Trimming took 4 bases from V and 2 from J; bases not matched to a gene: 2. The germline V gene encodes CDR1 MNHEY and CDR2 SMNVEV (reference sequence). The CDR3 consists of 14 residues. CDR3 sequence reads: CASSSSGGTYEQYF. DNA for the CDR3: TGTGCCAGCAGTTCTAGCGGGGGCACCTACGAGCAGTACTTC.

V is TRBV12-3 or TRBV12-4 and J is TRBJ2-5; tentative D call: TRBD1 (5 bases). Trimming left V 0 bases short and J 5 bases short, with 10 bases between. CDR3 length: 14 residues. The CDR3 bases are TGTGCCAGCAGTTTAGCGCCAGGGCGGGAGACCCAGTACTTC. Its protein product is CASSLAPGRETQYF.

This clonotype was seen repeatedly, ten times or more. The CDR3 DNA follows: TGTGCCAGCGGGACAGGGGGCTCCTACGAGCAGTACTTC. Protein sequence: CASGTGGSYEQYF. V is TRBV7-8 and J is TRBJ2-7; 11 bases map to TRBD1. The CDR3 is 13 amino acids. V gave up 8 bases and J gave up 0 bases; unmatched junction bases: 0. Germline V gene lookup returns CDR1 SGHVS and CDR2 FQNEAQ.

This clonotype appeared many times. J is TRBJ2-1 and V is TRBV5-5, with D tentatively TRBD2 (6 bases). Trimming removed 0 bases at V and 0 bases at J, with 13 bases between. CDR1 and CDR2 (germline): SGHKS, YYEKEE (reference sequence). There are 17 residues in the CDR3. CDR3 coding DNA: TGTGCCAGCAGCTTGGAGTTTTACGGGGGCTCCTACAATGAGCAGTTCTTC. This gives the protein CASSLEFYGGSYNEQFF.

CDR3 coding DNA: TGTGCCACCAGTGACCAGGGAACGAACACCGGGGAGCTGTTTTTT. Protein sequence: CATSDQGTNTGELFF. J is TRBJ2-2 and V is TRBV24-1, with D perhaps TRBD1 (5 bases). The CDR3 totals 15 residues. Germline CDR1 and CDR2: KGHDR and SFDVKD. Trimming removed 4 bases at V and 0 bases at J, with 8 bases between.

This chain connects TRBV20-1 to TRBJ1-2, with no clear D. The CDR3 extends over 12 amino acids. Germline loops: CDR1 DFQATT, CDR2 SNEGSKA (reference sequence). V was clipped by 4 bases and J by 2 bases, with 8 bases between them. The CDR3 loop is CSAKETNYGYTF. DNA of the CDR3: TGCAGTGCTAAAGAAACAAACTATGGCTACACCTTC.

The chain links TRBV27 to TRBJ1-6; D uncertain. The CDR3 spans 16 residues. V was clipped by 2 bases and J by 6 bases, with 14 bases between them. CDR1 and CDR2 (germline): MNHEY, SMNVEV (reference sequence). The CDR3 loop reads CASSLRLGVGNSPLHF. CDR3 nucleotides: TGTGCCAGCAGTTTAAGATTGGGAGTTGGTAATTCACCCCTCCACTTT.

The genes are TRBV4-1 and TRBJ2-7; 9 nucleotides match TRBD1. Germline assignment: CDR1 MGHRA and CDR2 YSYEKL. There are 15 residues in the CDR3. V lost 4 bases and J lost 6; bases outside the gene matches: 10. CDR3 loop: CASSPQWGGQGEQYF. The CDR3 DNA is TGCGCCAGCAGCCCCCAATGGGGGGGACAGGGCGAGCAGTACTTC.

V and J are TRBV2 and TRBJ2-5; unclear D gene. V was pared by 7 bases and J by 9 bases, with 12 bases between. Germline V gene sequence: CDR1 SNHLY, CDR2 FYNNEI. There are 11 residues in the CDR3. CDR3 region: CASNYAQAQYF. The CDR3 DNA follows: TGTGCCAGCAACTACGCCCAGGCCCAGTACTTC. Supplemented by reference TRBV2 and TRBJ2-5, the full variable domain reads EPEVTQTPSHQVTQMGQEVILRCVPISNHLYFYWYRQILGQKVEFLVSFYNNEISEKSEIFDDQFSVERPDGSNFTLKIRSTKLEDSAMYFCASNYAQAQYFGPGTRLLVL.

This clonotype has only a few counts. V usage is TRBV6-2 or TRBV6-3 and J usage is TRBJ2-1, with D unresolved. The CDR3 has 14 amino acids. CDR1 is MNHEY and CDR2 is SVGEGT in the germline V gene. V dropped 7 bases and J dropped 4 bases, with 14 bases sitting between them. The CDR3 is CASTRRAVYNEQFF. DNA of the CDR3: TGTGCCAGCACTCGCCGGGCTGTATACAATGAGCAGTTCTTC.

The chain uses TRBV27 and TRBJ2-1; unclear D gene. CDR1 and CDR2 from the germline V gene are MNHEY and SMNVEV (reference sequence). Deletions cut 2 bases from V and 5 bases from J, with 13 bases between. There are 15 residues in the CDR3. CDR3 protein: CASSLRFKVDNEQFF. DNA of the CDR3: TGTGCCAGCAGTTTAAGGTTCAAGGTCGACAATGAGCAGTTCTTC.

This clonotype was observed a few times. The chain employs TRBV29-1 and TRBJ1-1; tentative D call: TRBD1 (5 bases). The germline gives CDR1 SQVTM, CDR2 ANQGSEA. This CDR3 spans 13 amino acids. V was pared by 4 bases and J by 3 bases, with 12 bases between. The CDR3 DNA is TGCAGCGTTGTTGGGGGGTTTTACACTGAAGCTTTCTTT. Protein: CSVVGGFYTEAFF.

This chain uses TRBV12-3 or TRBV12-4 with TRBJ2-2, with D possibly matching TRBD2 (6 bases). The germline V and J ends were trimmed by 2 bases and 5 bases, with 9 bases remaining between them. The CDR3 totals 14 residues. The DNA for the CDR3 is TGTGCCAGCAGTTTACTGGAGGGTACCGGGGAGCTGTTTTTT. Its translation: CASSLLEGTGELFF.

The chain couples TRBV6-1 to TRBJ2-7; TRBD1 agrees at 7 bases. Per germline, CDR1 MNHNS and CDR2 SASEGT. CDR3 size: 15 residues. Trimming took 5 bases from V and 3 from J; bases not matched to a gene: 10. CDR3: CASSILQGPLYEQYF. DNA of the CDR3: TGTGCCAGCAGTATTCTACAGGGGCCCCTCTACGAGCAGTACTTC.

This clonotype was seen repeatedly, ten times or more. This chain uses TRBV7-2 with TRBJ1-2, with D hard to call. The CDR3 has 14 residues. Germline CDR1 SGHTA, CDR2 FQGNSA. V dropped 0 bases and J dropped 4 bases, with 9 bases sitting between them. This CDR3 reads CASSLASQSYGYTF. CDR3 nucleotides: TGTGCCAGCAGCTTAGCGTCGCAGAGCTATGGCTACACCTTC.

This clonotype was seen a few times. This chain uses TRBV19 with TRBJ2-1; 10 nucleotides line up with TRBD1. J lost 8 bases, V lost 5 bases, and 9 bases had no gene match. This CDR3 has 15 residues. Germline V CDR1 and CDR2: LNHDA, SQIVND (reference sequence). The CDR3: CASSRRDRGIHEQFF. CDR3 DNA: TGTGCCAGTAGTCGACGGGACAGGGGTATCCATGAGCAGTTCTTC.

The chain is built from TRBV5-5 and TRBJ2-7; no definite D call. CDR1 is SGHKS, CDR2 YYEKEE, per germline (reference sequence). This CDR3 has 13 amino acids. V was shortened by 5 bases and J by 3 bases, with 12 bases between the two germline ends. CDR3: CASSSFKGYEQYF. The DNA of the CDR3 is TGTGCCAGCAGTTCCTTCAAGGGCTACGAGCAGTACTTC.

Ten or more counts support this clonotype. The CDR3 region has the DNA TGTGCCAGCAGCTTAGGAGCGGGGGGGCAGGATGAGCAGTTCTTC. Translated, it gives CASSLGAGGQDEQFF. This sequence joins TRBV7-3 and TRBJ2-1, with 10 bases fitting TRBD2. Germline V CDR1 and CDR2: SGHTA, FQGTGA. The CDR3 is made up of 15 amino acids. V dropped 2 bases and J dropped 8; count of bases not matched to a gene: 6.

This sequence joins TRBV4-2 and TRBJ1-2; D perhaps matches TRBD1 (5 bases). Germline CDR1 is LGHNA and CDR2 is YNFKEQ. V lost 2 bases and J 2 bases, leaving 12 bases between the germline ends. This CDR3 has 15 residues. The CDR3: CASSQSRGTNYGYTF. The CDR3 bases are TGTGCCAGCAGCCAATCCCGGGGGACCAACTATGGCTACACCTTC.

This clonotype was counted only a few times. This chain links TRBV28 with TRBJ2-5; the D is unclear. The V and J ends lost 6 bases and 5 bases respectively, with 10 bases between them. This CDR3 is built from 12 residues. Germline lookup yields CDR1 MDHEN and CDR2 SYDVKM. CDR3 amino acids: CASRGIGETQYF. CDR3 nucleotides: TGTGCCAGCAGGGGAATAGGGGAGACCCAGTACTTC.